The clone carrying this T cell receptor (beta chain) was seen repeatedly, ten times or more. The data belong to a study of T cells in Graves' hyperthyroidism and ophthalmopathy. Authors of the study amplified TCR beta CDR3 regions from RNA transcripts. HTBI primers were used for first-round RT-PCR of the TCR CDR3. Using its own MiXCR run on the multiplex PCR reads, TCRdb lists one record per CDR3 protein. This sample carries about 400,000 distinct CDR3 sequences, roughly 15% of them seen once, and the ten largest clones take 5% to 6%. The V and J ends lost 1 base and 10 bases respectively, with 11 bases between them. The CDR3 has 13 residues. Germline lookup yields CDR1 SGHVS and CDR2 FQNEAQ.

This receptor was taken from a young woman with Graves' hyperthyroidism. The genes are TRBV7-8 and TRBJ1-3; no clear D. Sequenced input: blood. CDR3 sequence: CASSLGHGLTIYF. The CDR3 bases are TGTGCCAGCAGCTTAGGACACGGTCTGACCATATATTTT.